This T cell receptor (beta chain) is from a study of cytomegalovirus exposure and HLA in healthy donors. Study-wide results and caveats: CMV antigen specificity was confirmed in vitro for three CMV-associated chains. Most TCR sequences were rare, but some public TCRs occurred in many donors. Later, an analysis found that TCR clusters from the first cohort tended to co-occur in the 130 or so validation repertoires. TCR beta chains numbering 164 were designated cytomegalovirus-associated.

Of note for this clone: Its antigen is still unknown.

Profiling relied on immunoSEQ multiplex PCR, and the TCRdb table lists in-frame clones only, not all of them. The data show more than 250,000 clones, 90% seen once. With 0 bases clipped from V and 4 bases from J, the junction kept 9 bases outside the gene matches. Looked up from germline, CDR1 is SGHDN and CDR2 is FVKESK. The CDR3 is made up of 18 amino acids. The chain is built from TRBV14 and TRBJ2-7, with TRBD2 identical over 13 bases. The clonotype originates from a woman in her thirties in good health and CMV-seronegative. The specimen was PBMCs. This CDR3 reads CASSQDSQGLAGAYEQYF. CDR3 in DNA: TGTGCCAGCAGCCAAGATTCCCAAGGACTAGCGGGAGCATACGAGCAGTACTTC.